Shown below are 23 T cell receptor beta chains from a single sample sequenced in a study of blood T cell repertoires in COVID-19. Produced via immunoSEQ multiplex PCR; TCRdb's table is partial and in-frame only. The table shows about 150,000 clones, with about 86% occurring only once. Specimen: peripheral blood. The origin of the receptors is a man in his forties or fifties with active or convalescent COVID-19.

The chain carries TRBV27 and TRBJ1-2, with TRBD1 matching over 10 bases. Trimming took 5 bases from V and 7 from J; bases not matched to a gene: 16. CDR1 is MNHEY, CDR2 SMNVEV, per germline (reference sequence). The CDR3 length is 17 residues. As DNA, the CDR3 is TGTGCCAGCAGTAGGATTAGTGGACAGGGGGAAATAGGTGGCTACACCTTC. This encodes CASSRISGQGEIGGYTF.

The CDR3 is CASSFRIPRAEAFF. The CDR3 DNA sequence: TGTGCCAGCAGCTTTCGGATCCCTCGGGCTGAAGCTTTCTTT. The rearrangement uses TRBV5-6 and TRBJ1-1; D not resolved. The germline gives CDR1 SGHDT, CDR2 YYEEEE. V lost 2 bases and J 6 bases, leaving 14 bases between the germline ends. The CDR3 spans 14 residues. Using reference TRBV5-6 and TRBJ1-1 for the parts outside the CDR3, the full variable domain is DAGVTQSPTHLIKTRGQQVTLRCSPKSGHDTVSWYQQALGQGPQFIFQYYEEEERQRGNFPDRFSGHQFPNYSSELNVNALLLGDSALYLCASSFRIPRAEAFFGQGTRLTVV.

This clone was recorded once. The V and J genes are TRBV15 and TRBJ1-5; D is undetermined. V lost 3 bases and J 7 bases, leaving 10 bases between the germline ends. The CDR3 length is 13 residues. Looked up from germline, CDR1 is LNHNV and CDR2 is YYDKDF (reference sequence). CDR3 sequence: CATSSGSRQPQHF. DNA for the CDR3: TGTGCCACCAGCAGCGGGAGTCGGCAGCCCCAGCATTTT.

This chain links TRBV20-1 with TRBJ2-7, with no clear D. The ends were cut back, 1 base at V and 3 bases at J, with 4 bases in the middle. This CDR3 is built from 11 residues. Per germline, CDR1 DFQATT and CDR2 SNEGSKA (reference sequence). CDR3 residues: CSARGSYEQYF. Written as DNA, the CDR3 is TGCAGTGCTAGAGGGAGCTACGAGCAGTACTTC.

DNA of the CDR3: TGTGCCAGCCGAAAGACCGGACAGGGTCAGCCCCAGCATTTT. Amino acids: CASRKTGQGQPQHF. The V call is TRBV19, the J call TRBJ1-5; 8 bases are shared with TRBD1. The germline gives CDR1 LNHDA, CDR2 SQIVND (reference sequence). Unmatched junction bases numbered 10, after V lost 9 bases and J lost 6 bases. The CDR3 is 14 amino acids.

V is TRBV24-1 and J is TRBJ1-2; D possibly corresponds to TRBD1 (5 bases). In germline, CDR1 is KGHDR, CDR2 SFDVKD. Trimming pared 0 bases from V and 4 bases from J, leaving 8 bases between. The CDR3 contains 14 residues. The CDR3 spells CATSDLRQGYGYTF. CDR3 bases: TGTGCCACCAGTGATTTGAGGCAGGGCTATGGCTACACCTTC.

The V and J genes are TRBV11-3 and TRBJ2-7, with 8 bases that match TRBD1. The germline V gene has CDR1 SGHNT and CDR2 YENEEA. CDR3 size: 13 residues. Germline trimming cut 5 bases from V and 6 bases from J; bases unmatched to any gene: 6. DNA for the CDR3: TGTGCCAGCAGCGGAAGGACAGGGTTCGAGCAGTACTTC. Amino acid sequence: CASSGRTGFEQYF.

V gene TRBV5-1 combines with J gene TRBJ2-5; D may be TRBD1 (5 bases). Looked up from germline, CDR1 is SGHRS and CDR2 is YFSETQ. Trimming shortened V by 4 bases and J by 2 bases, and 15 bases separated the two germline ends. The CDR3 is 15 amino acids. The CDR3: CASSAQGTGQETQYF. In DNA form, the CDR3 reads TGCGCCAGCAGCGCCCAGGGCACAGGACAAGAGACCCAGTACTTC.

As for this clone: Other DNA sequences in this sample translate to the same CDR3. The rearrangement uses TRBV6-5 and TRBJ1-2, with D unclear. CDR3 length: 13 amino acids. The V end was cut by 3 bases, the J end by 0 bases, with 5 bases between. Germline lookup yields CDR1 MNHEY and CDR2 SVGAGI. The CDR3 DNA reads TGTGCCAGCAGTTATTCAACTAACTATGGCTACACCTTC. Its translation: CASSYSTNYGYTF.

The chain combines TRBV7-2 with TRBJ2-7; D uncertain. V lost 5 bases and J lost 12, with 17 bases in between. Germline CDR1 is SGHTA and CDR2 is FQGNSA. The CDR3 consists of 12 residues. The CDR3 DNA reads TGTGCCAGCAGCGAACCGGCCGAGGTCCGGTACTTC. This translates into CASSEPAEVRYF. The full variable domain, rest sourced from reference TRBV7-2 and TRBJ2-7, is GAGVSQSPSNKVTEKGKDVELRCDPISGHTALYWYRQSLGQGLEFLIYFQGNSAPDKSGLPSDRFSAERTGGSVSTLTIQRTQQEDSAVYLCASSEPAEVRYFGPGTRLTVT.

The V gene is TRBV27, the J gene TRBJ1-2; TRBD1 aligns across 7 bases. The CDR3 covers 14 residues. Germline V gives CDR1 MNHEY, CDR2 SMNVEV (reference sequence). After removal of 10 bases from V and 3 bases from J, the junction contained 11 bases not matched to a gene. CDR3: CATAPTGIYYGYTF. Written as DNA, the CDR3 is TGTGCCACCGCCCCGACAGGGATCTACTATGGCTACACCTTC.

This chain connects TRBV27 to TRBJ1-6; the match to TRBD1 covers 7 bases. CDR1 is MNHEY and CDR2 is SMNVEV in the germline V gene (reference sequence). This CDR3 has 17 residues. Trimming cost V 3 bases and J 5 bases; bases outside gene matches: 10. The CDR3 DNA reads TGTGCCAGCAGTTTCCACGAGGACAGGCGGGATAATTCACCCCTCCACTTT. Protein product: CASSFHEDRRDNSPLHF.

This clone was found a few times. V and J are TRBV20-1 and TRBJ1-2; maybe TRBD1 (6 bases). The germline V and J ends were trimmed by 3 bases and 7 bases, with 18 bases remaining between them. The CDR3 length is 14 residues. Germline V gene sequence: CDR1 DFQATT, CDR2 SNEGSKA (reference sequence). CDR3 sequence: CSASLGQGGFGYTF. For the CDR3, the DNA is TGCAGTGCTAGTCTGGGACAAGGGGGATTTGGCTACACCTTC.

This chain joins TRBV18 and TRBJ1-1; D gene unclear. Per germline, CDR1 KGHSH and CDR2 LQKENI. The CDR3 contains 14 residues. The germline V and J ends were trimmed by 3 bases and 4 bases, with 12 bases remaining between them. The CDR3 DNA reads TGTGCCAGCTCACCGTCCAGGTCGTTCACTGAAGCTTTCTTT. Amino acid sequence: CASSPSRSFTEAFF.

The rearrangement uses TRBV5-6 and TRBJ1-5; tentative D call: TRBD1 (5 bases). Deletions cut 2 bases from V and 7 bases from J, with 7 bases between. Per the germline V gene, CDR1 is SGHDT and CDR2 is YYEEEE. There are 12 residues in the CDR3. CDR3 bases: TGTGCCAGCAGCTTTCAGGGACAGCCCCAGCATTTT. It specifies CASSFQGQPQHF.

The V and J genes are TRBV19 and TRBJ1-2; 10 bases are a match to TRBD1. With V trimmed by 6 bases and J by 5 bases, 9 bases remained unmatched. Looked up from germline, CDR1 is LNHDA and CDR2 is SQIVND (reference sequence). The CDR3 sequence is 15 residues long. Here the CDR3 reads CASSRPTGGAYGYTF. The DNA of the CDR3 is TGTGCCAGTAGCCGCCCGACAGGGGGCGCGTATGGCTACACCTTC.

The chain has TRBV9 and TRBJ2-3, with 7 nucleotides matching TRBD2. Per the germline V gene, CDR1 is SGDLS and CDR2 is YYNGEE. V lost 3 bases, J lost 5 bases, and 3 bases stayed unmatched. The CDR3 is 13 residues long. CDR3 DNA: TGTGCCAGCAGCGGGGGACTATTAGATACGCAGTATTTT. It specifies CASSGGLLDTQYF. Variable domain in full (rest from reference TRBV9 and TRBJ2-3): DSGVTQTPKHLITATGQRVTLRCSPRSGDLSVYWYQQSLDQGLQFLIQYYNGEERAKGNILERFSAQQFPDLHSELNLSSLELGDSALYFCASSGGLLDTQYFGPGTRLTVL.

The chain links TRBV9 to TRBJ2-5; 8 nucleotides line up with TRBD1. Germline V CDR1 and CDR2: SGDLS, YYNGEE. Germline trimming cut 4 bases from V and 4 bases from J; bases unmatched to any gene: 9. CDR3 size: 15 residues. The CDR3 nucleotides read TGTGCCAGCAGCAAGGGACAGGAGCAAGGAGAGACCCAGTACTTC. Amino acid sequence: CASSKGQEQGETQYF.

V is TRBV10-2 and J is TRBJ2-1; 10 nucleotides align to TRBD2. The CDR3 loop spans 17 amino acids. V dropped 4 bases and J dropped 0; count of bases not matched to a gene: 6. Germline V gives CDR1 WSHSY, CDR2 SAAADI. The DNA of the CDR3 is TGCGCCAGCAGTGGACTAGCGGGTCCGGTCTCCTACAATGAGCAGTTCTTC. This gives the protein CASSGLAGPVSYNEQFF.

The chain joins TRBV12-3 or TRBV12-4 to TRBJ1-5; 7 bases map to TRBD1. The CDR3 consists of 12 residues. Trimming removed 8 bases from V and 5 bases from J; junction bases left unmatched: 3. The CDR3 region is CASARGYQPQHF. In DNA, the CDR3 is TGTGCCAGCGCCAGGGGGTATCAGCCCCAGCATTTT.

This sequence joins TRBV19 and TRBJ2-3, with D possibly TRBD2 on 5 matching bases. Trimming pared 0 bases from V and 5 bases from J, leaving 12 bases between. This CDR3 is 15 amino acids long. The germline CDR1 and CDR2 sequences are LNHDA and SQIVND (reference sequence). The CDR3 nucleotides read TGTGCCAGTAGTATAGATGGCGGGCTAAAAGATACGCAGTATTTT. Its protein is CASSIDGGLKDTQYF.

This chain links TRBV27 with TRBJ2-1; TRBD2 aligns across 8 bases. This CDR3 spans 17 amino acids. The junction had 7 bases not matched to a gene; V was cut back by 2 bases and J by 1 base. Germline lookup yields CDR1 MNHEY and CDR2 SMNVEV (reference sequence). DNA for the CDR3: TGTGCCAGCAGTTTACTTTTTGCGGGAGGATCCTACAATGAGCAGTTCTTC. Translated: CASSLLFAGGSYNEQFF.

The rearrangement joins TRBV2 to TRBJ2-7; tentatively, D is TRBD1 (6 bases). Trimming left V 1 base short and J 1 base short, with 11 bases between. CDR3 length equals 15 residues. Germline CDR1 SNHLY, CDR2 FYNNEI. In nucleotides, the CDR3 is TGTGCCAGCAGTGAAGACAGGGTGGGATCCTACGAGCAGTACTTC. As protein: CASSEDRVGSYEQYF.